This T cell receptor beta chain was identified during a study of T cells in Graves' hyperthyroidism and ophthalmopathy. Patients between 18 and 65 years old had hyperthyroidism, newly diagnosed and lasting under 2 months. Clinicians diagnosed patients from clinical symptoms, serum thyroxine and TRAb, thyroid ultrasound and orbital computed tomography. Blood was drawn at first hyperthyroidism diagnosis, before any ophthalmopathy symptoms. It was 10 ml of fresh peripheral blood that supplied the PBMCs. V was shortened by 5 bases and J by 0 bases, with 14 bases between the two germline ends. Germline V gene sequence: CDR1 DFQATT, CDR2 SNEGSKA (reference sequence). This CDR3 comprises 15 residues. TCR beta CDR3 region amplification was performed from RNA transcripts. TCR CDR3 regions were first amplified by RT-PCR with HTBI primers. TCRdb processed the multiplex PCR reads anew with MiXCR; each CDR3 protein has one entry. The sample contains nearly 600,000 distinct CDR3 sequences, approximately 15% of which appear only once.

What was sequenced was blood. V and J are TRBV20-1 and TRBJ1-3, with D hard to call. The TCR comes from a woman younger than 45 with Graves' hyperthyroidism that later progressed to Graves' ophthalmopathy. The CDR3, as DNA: TGCAGTGCTTTTAATCACCTGAGCTCTGGAAACACCATATATTTT. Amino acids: CSAFNHLSSGNTIYF.